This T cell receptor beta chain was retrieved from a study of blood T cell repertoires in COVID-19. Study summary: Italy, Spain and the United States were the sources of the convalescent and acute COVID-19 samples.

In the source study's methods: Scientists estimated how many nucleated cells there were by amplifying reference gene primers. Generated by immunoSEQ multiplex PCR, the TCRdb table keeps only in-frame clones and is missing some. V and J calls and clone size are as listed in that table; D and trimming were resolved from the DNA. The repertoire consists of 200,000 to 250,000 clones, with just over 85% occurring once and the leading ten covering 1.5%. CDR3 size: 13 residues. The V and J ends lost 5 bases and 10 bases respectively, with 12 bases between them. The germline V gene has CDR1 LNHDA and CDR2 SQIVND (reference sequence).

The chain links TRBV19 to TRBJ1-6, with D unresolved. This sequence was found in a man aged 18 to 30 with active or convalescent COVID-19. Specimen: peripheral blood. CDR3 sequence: CASSLATRSPLHF. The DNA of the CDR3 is TGTGCCAGTAGTCTTGCAACCCGGTCACCCCTCCACTTT. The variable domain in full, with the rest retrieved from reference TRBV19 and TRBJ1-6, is DGGITQSPKYLFRKEGQNVTLSCEQNLNHDAMYWYRQDPGQGLRLIYYSQIVNDFQKGDIAEGYSVSREKKESFPLTVTSAQKNPTAFYLCASSLATRSPLHFGNGTRLTVT.